This is a list of T cell receptor beta chains from one sample in a study of cytomegalovirus exposure and HLA in healthy donors. TCRdb's table, derived via immunoSEQ multiplex PCR, lists solely in-frame clones and lacks some. The sample records approximately 180,000 clones, around 84% being singletons. Sequencing was carried out using PBMCs. Source of these receptors: a woman aged 18 to 35 in good health and CMV-seronegative. The CDR3 runs from the conserved cysteine through the conserved F or W. D genes are given only for firm matches. Clone size is given for some rows only: seen once, a few or many times, or a class if the clone is expanded.

d_call j_call clone_size v_call cdr3_aa cdr3_nt
TRBD1 TRBJ2-7 NA TRBV25-1 CASSGWDSAYEQYF TGTGCCAGCAGTGGTTGGGACAGCGCCTACGAGCAGTACTTC
NA TRBJ1-4 NA TRBV28 CASSVTIATNEKLFF TGTGCCAGCAGTGTTACAATTGCAACTAATGAAAAACTGTTTTTT
NA TRBJ1-1 NA TRBV27 CASSLDTGTEAFF TGTGCCAGCAGTTTGGATACGGGCACTGAAGCTTTCTTT
NA TRBJ2-3 once TRBV6-5 CASSYSRDITDTQYF TGTGCCAGCAGTTACTCGAGGGACATCACAGATACGCAGTATTTT
TRBD1 TRBJ2-4 NA TRBV6-5 CASRQGSSVDIQYF TGTGCCAGCCGACAGGGGTCTAGCGTAGACATTCAGTACTTC
TRBD1 TRBJ1-3 NA TRBV11-2 CASSFGQGSGSTIYF TGTGCCAGCAGCTTCGGACAGGGCTCTGGAAGCACCATATATTTT
TRBD2 TRBJ2-1 NA TRBV5-4 CASSFSGSDNEQFF TGTGCCAGCAGTTTTAGCGGGAGCGACAATGAGCAGTTCTTC
NA TRBJ1-2 NA TRBV28 CASSLSAGMGFNYGYTF TGTGCCAGCAGTTTAAGTGCAGGGATGGGTTTTAACTATGGCTACACCTTC
NA TRBJ1-2 NA TRBV19 CASSSGLEGYTF TGTGCCAGTAGTTCCGGGTTGGAGGGCTACACCTTC
TRBD1 TRBJ1-1 NA TRBV5-4 CASSRGTEIIMNTEAFF TGTGCCAGCAGCAGGGGGACAGAAATAATAATGAACACTGAAGCTTTCTTT
NA TRBJ1-1 NA TRBV7-9 CASSVGGTTEAFF TGTGCCAGCAGCGTTGGAGGGACCACTGAAGCTTTCTTT
NA TRBJ2-3 NA TRBV11-3 CASSPGSNTQYF TGTGCCAGCAGCCCCGGTTCGAATACGCAGTATTTT
TRBD2 TRBJ2-3 NA TRBV4-2 CASSQGASGGADTQYF TGTGCCAGCAGCCAAGGGGCTAGCGGGGGGGCAGATACGCAGTATTTT
NA TRBJ2-2 NA TRBV29-1 CSVSGGGGSMNTGELFF TGCAGCGTTTCAGGAGGCGGGGGCTCTATGAACACCGGGGAGCTGTTTTTT
TRBD1 TRBJ1-5 NA TRBV30 CAFTRGDPGQPQHF TGTGCCTTTACCAGGGGGGACCCAGGTCAGCCCCAGCATTTT
TRBD1 TRBJ1-1 NA TRBV18 CASSPDRENTEAFF TGTGCCAGCTCACCAGACAGGGAGAACACTGAAGCTTTCTTT
NA TRBJ2-2 NA TRBV18 CASSPVRNTGELFF TGTGCCAGCTCCCCCGTCCGGAACACCGGGGAGCTGTTTTTT
TRBD2 TRBJ2-7 NA TRBV6-5 CASSYSGSHYEQYF TGTGCCAGCAGTTATAGCGGGAGCCACTACGAGCAGTACTTC
NA TRBJ2-2 NA TRBV28 CASTGIENTGELFF TGTGCCAGCACAGGGATAGAGAACACCGGGGAGCTGTTTTTT
NA TRBJ2-7 NA TRBV27 CASSLRPLRGTVTYEQYF TGTGCCAGCAGTTTACGCCCCCTCCGGGGGACAGTTACCTACGAGCAGTACTTC
TRBD2 TRBJ2-1 NA TRBV5-1 CASSWGPGTSEDEQFF TGCGCCAGCAGCTGGGGGCCCGGGACTAGCGAAGATGAGCAGTTCTTC
NA TRBJ1-5 few TRBV7-8 CASSLSRFNQPQHF TGTGCCAGCAGCTTATCGCGGTTTAATCAGCCCCAGCATTTT
TRBD1 TRBJ1-2 NA TRBV6-5 CASSYPPGTGYGYTF TGTGCCAGCAGTTACCCCCCGGGGACAGGCTATGGCTACACCTTC
NA TRBJ2-5 NA TRBV5-1 CASSLASGTGTQYF TGCGCCAGCAGCTTGGCCTCCGGAACGGGGACCCAGTACTTC
TRBD1 TRBJ2-7 NA TRBV28 CASGGQGYEQYF TGTGCCAGCGGAGGACAGGGCTACGAGCAGTACTTC
NA TRBJ2-7 NA TRBV27 CASSLLPGSNEQYF TGTGCCAGCAGTTTACTCCCGGGATCCAACGAGCAGTACTTC